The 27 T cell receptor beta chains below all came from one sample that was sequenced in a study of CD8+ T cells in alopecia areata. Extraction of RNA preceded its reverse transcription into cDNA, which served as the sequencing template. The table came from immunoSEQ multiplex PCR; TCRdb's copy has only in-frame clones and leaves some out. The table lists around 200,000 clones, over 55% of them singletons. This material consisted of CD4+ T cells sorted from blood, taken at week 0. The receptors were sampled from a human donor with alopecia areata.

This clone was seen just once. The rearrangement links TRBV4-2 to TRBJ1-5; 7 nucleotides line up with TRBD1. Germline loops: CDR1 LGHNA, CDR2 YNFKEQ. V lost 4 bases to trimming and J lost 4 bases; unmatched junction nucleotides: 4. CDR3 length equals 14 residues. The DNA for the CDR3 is TGTGCCAGCAGCCCAGGGACAGTAAATCAGCCCCAGCATTTT. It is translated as CASSPGTVNQPQHF.

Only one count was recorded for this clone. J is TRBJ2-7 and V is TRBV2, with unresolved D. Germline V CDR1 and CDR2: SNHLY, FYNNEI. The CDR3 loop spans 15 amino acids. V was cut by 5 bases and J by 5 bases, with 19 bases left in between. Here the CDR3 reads CASSYLTGVVHEQYF. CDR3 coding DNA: TGTGCCAGCAGTTACTTGACGGGCGTCGTCCACGAGCAGTACTTC.

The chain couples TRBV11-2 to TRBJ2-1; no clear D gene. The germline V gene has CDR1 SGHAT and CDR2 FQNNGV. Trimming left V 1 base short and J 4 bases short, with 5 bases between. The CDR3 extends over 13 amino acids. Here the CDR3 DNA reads TGTGCCAGCAGCTTAGCCCTTTACAATGAGCAGTTCTTC. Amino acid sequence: CASSLALYNEQFF.

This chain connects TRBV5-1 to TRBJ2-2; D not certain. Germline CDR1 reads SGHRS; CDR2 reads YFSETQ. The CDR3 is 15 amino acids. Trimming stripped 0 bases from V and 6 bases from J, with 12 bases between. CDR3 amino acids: CASSLATLFPGELFF. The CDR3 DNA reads TGCGCCAGCAGCTTGGCCACGCTGTTTCCCGGGGAGCTGTTTTTT.

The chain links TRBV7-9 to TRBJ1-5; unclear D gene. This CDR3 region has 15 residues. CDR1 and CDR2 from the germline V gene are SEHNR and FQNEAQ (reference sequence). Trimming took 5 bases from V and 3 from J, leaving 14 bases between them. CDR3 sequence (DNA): TGTGCCAGCAGCCCCTCGACGTCGATCAATCAGCCCCAGCATTTT. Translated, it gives CASSPSTSINQPQHF.

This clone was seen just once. CDR3 sequence reads: CAWSPELRNTEAFF. The DNA for the CDR3 is TGTGCCTGGAGTCCAGAGTTAAGGAACACTGAAGCTTTCTTT. V is TRBV30 and J is TRBJ1-1; D is unclear. Germline-derived CDR1 and CDR2 are GTSNPN and SVGIG (reference sequence). The CDR3 has 14 amino acids. The V end was cut by 2 bases, the J end by 1 base, with 11 bases between.

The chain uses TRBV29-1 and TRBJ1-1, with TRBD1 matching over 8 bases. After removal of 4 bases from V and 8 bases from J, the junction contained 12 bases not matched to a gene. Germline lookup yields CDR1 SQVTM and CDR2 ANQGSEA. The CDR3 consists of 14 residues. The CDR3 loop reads CSVGANAGTGEAFF. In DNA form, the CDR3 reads TGCAGCGTTGGGGCCAACGCCGGGACAGGAGAAGCTTTCTTT.

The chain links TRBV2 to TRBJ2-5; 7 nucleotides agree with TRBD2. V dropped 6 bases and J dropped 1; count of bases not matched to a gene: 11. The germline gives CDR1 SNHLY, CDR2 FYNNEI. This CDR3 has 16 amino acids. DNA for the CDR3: TGTGCCAGCAGGCTAAGACTTGGGACTATCCAAGAGACCCAGTACTTC. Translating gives CASRLRLGTIQETQYF.

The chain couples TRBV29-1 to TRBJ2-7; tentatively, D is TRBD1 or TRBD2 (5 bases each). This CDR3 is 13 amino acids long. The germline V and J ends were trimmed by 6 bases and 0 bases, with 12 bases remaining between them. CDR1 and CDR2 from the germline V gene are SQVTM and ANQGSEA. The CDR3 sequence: CSVRSGSSYEQYF. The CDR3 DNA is TGCAGCGTCAGATCAGGGAGCTCCTACGAGCAGTACTTC.

CDR3 in amino acids: CASSGQRNEQFF. CDR3 coding DNA: TGTGCCAGCAGTGGACAGAGAAATGAGCAGTTCTTC. This sequence joins TRBV2 and TRBJ2-1, with a tentative D call TRBD1 (5 bases). The CDR3 totals 12 residues. Trimming left V 4 bases short and J 7 bases short, with 8 bases between. The germline CDR1 and CDR2 sequences are SNHLY and FYNNEI. Supplemented by reference TRBV2 and TRBJ2-1, the full variable domain reads EPEVTQTPSHQVTQMGQEVILRCVPISNHLYFYWYRQILGQKVEFLVSFYNNEISEKSEIFDDQFSVERPDGSNFTLKIRSTKLEDSAMYFCASSGQRNEQFFGPGTRLTVL.

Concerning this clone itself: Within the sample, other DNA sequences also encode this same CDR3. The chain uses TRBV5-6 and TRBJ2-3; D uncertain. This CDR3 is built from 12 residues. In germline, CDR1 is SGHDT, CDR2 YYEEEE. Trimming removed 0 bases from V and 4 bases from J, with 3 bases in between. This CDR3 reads CASSLGADTQYF. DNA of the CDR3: TGTGCCAGCAGCTTGGGTGCAGATACGCAGTATTTT.

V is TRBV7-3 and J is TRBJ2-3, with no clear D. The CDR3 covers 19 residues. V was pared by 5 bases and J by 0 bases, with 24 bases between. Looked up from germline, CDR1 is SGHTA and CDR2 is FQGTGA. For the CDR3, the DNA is TGTGCCAGCAGCCCCCACGGTGGCGGACCGAGCACTAGCACAGATACGCAGTATTTT. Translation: CASSPHGGGPSTSTDTQYF.

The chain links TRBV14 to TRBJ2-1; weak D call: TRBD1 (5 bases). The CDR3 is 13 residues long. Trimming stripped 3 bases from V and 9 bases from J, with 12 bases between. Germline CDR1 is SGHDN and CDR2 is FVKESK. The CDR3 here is CASSQYGAGEQFF. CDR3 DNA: TGTGCCAGCAGCCAGTATGGGGCCGGTGAGCAGTTCTTC.

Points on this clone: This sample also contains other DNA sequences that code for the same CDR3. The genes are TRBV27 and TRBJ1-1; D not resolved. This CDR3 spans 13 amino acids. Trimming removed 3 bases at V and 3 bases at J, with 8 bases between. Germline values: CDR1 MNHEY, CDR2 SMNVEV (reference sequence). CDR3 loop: CASSLSGDTEAFF. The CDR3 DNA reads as TGTGCCAGCAGTTTGAGCGGGGACACTGAAGCTTTCTTT.

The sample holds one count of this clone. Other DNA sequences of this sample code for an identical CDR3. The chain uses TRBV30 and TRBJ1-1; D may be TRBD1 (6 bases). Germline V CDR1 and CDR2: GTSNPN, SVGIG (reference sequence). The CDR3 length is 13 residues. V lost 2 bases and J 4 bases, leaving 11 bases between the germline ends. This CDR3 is CAWSRQEGTEAFF. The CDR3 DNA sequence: TGTGCCTGGAGTAGACAGGAGGGCACTGAAGCTTTCTTT.

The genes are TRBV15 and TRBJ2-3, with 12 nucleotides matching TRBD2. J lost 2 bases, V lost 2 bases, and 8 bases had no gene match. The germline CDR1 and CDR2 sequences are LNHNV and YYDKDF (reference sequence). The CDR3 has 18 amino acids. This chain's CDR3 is CATSRSGTSGPHTDTQYF. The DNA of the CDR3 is TGTGCCACCAGCAGATCCGGGACTAGCGGGCCGCACACAGATACGCAGTATTTT.

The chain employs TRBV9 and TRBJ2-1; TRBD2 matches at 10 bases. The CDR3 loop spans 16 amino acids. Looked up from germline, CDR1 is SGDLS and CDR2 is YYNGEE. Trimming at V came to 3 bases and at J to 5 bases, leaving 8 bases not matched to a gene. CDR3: CASSAFSGGSNNEQFF. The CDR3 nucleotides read TGTGCCAGCAGCGCATTTAGCGGGGGGTCTAACAATGAGCAGTTCTTC.

CDR3 nucleotides: TGCAGCGTTGTTATGACATACAATGAGCAGTTCTTC. It encodes CSVVMTYNEQFF. The chain recombines TRBV29-1 with TRBJ2-1; D is unclear. Per the germline V gene, CDR1 is SQVTM and CDR2 is ANQGSEA. This CDR3 is 12 amino acids long. V lost 4 bases and J lost 4, with 8 bases in between.

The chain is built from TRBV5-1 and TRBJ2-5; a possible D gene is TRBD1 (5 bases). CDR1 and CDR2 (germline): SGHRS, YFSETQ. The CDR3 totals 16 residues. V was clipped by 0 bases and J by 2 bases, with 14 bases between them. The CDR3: CASSLARQDIQETQYF. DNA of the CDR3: TGCGCCAGCAGCTTGGCCAGGCAGGACATACAAGAGACCCAGTACTTC.

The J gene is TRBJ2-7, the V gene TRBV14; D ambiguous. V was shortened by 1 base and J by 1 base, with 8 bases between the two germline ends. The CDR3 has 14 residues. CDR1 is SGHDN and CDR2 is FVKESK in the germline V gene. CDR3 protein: CASSQVAFSYEQYF. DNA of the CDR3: TGTGCCAGCAGCCAAGTGGCGTTTTCCTACGAGCAGTACTTC.

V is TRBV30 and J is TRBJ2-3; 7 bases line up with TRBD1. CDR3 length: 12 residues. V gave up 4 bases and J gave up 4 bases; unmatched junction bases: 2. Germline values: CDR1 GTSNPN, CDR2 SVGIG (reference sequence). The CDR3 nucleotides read TGTGCCTGGAAGCAGGGGGCAGATACGCAGTATTTT. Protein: CAWKQGADTQYF.

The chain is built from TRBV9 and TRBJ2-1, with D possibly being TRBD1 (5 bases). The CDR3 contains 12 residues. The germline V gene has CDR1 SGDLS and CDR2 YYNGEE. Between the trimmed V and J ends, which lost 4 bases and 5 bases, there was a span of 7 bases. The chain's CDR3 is CASSFRDNEQFF. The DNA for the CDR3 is TGTGCCAGCAGCTTCAGGGACAATGAGCAGTTCTTC.

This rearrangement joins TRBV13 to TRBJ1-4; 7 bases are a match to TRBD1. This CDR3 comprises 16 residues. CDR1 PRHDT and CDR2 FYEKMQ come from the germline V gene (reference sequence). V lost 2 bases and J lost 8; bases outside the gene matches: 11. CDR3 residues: CASSLRLGGSGEKLFF. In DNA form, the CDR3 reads TGTGCCAGCAGCTTACGTCTAGGGGGCTCGGGAGAAAAACTGTTTTTT.

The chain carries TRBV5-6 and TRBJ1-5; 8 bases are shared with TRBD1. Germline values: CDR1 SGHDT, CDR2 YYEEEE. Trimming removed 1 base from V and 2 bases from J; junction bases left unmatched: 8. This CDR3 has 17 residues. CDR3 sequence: CASSLSRGRVGNQPQHF. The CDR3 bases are TGTGCCAGCAGCTTGTCCAGGGGGCGCGTCGGCAATCAGCCCCAGCATTTT.

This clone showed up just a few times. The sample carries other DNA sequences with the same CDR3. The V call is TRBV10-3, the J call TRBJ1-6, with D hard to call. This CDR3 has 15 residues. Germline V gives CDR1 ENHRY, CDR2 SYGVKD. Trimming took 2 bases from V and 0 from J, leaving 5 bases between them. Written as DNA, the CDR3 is TGTGCCATCAGTGAGAAGAGCTCCTATAATTCACCCCTCCACTTT. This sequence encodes CAISEKSSYNSPLHF.

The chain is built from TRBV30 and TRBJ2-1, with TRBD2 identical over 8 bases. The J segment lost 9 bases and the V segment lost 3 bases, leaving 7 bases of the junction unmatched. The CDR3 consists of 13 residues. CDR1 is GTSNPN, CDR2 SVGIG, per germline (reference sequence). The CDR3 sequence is CAWRQGLVGEQFF. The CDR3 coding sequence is TGTGCCTGGAGGCAGGGACTAGTAGGTGAGCAGTTCTTC.

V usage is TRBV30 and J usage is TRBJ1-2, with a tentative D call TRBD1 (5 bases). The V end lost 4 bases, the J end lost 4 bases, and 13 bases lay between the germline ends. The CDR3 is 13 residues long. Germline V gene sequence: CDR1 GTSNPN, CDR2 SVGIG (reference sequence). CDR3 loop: CAWTTAGSYGYTF. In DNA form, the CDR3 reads TGTGCCTGGACCACCGCAGGGTCCTATGGCTACACCTTC. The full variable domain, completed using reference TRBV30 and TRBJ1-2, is SQTIHQWPATLVQPVGSPLSLECTVEGTSNPNLYWYRQAAGRGLQLLFYSVGIGQISSEVPQNLSASRPQDRQFILSSKKLLLSDSGFYLCAWTTAGSYGYTFGSGTRLTVV.